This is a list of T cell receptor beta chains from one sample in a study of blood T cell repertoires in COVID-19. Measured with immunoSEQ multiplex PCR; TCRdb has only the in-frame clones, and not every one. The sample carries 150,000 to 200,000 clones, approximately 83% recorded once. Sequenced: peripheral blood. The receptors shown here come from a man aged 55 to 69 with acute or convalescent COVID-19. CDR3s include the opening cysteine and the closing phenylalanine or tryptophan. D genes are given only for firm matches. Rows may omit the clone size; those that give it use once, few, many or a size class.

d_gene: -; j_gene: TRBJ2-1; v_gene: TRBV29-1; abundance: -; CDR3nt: TGCAGCGTCCATAGCGGATACAATGAGCAGTTCTTC; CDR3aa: CSVHSGYNEQFF
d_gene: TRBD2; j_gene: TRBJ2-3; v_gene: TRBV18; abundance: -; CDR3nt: TGTGCCAGCTCACCAGTCGCTGGGACACCCCGACTAGCGGGAGGGCCAGATACGCAGTATTTT; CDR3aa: CASSPVAGTPRLAGGPDTQYF
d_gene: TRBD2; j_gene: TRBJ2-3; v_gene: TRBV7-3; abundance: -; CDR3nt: TGTGCCAGCAGCCGACTAGCGGATAGCACAGATACGCAGTATTTT; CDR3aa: CASSRLADSTDTQYF
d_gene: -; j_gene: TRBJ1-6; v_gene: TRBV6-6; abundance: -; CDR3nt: TGTGCCAGCAGTTACGTTCAGGGTTATAATTCACCCCTCCACTTT; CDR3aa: CASSYVQGYNSPLHF
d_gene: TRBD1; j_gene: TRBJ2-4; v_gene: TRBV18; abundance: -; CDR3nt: TGTGCCAGCTCCCCGGACAGGGGATATAATTCGGGCAAAAACATTCAGTACTTC; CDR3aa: CASSPDRGYNSGKNIQYF
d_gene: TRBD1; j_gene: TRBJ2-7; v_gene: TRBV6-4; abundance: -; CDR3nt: TGTGCCAGCAGTGACACTGCGACAGGGACCCCTTACGAGCAGTACTTC; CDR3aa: CASSDTATGTPYEQYF
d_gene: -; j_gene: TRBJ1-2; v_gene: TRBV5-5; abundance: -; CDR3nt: TGTGCCAGCAGCTTGTTAGCCGGAGACTATGGCTACACCTTC; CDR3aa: CASSLLAGDYGYTF
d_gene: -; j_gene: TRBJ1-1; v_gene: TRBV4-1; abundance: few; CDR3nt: TGCGCCAGCAGCCAAGTCCCCCTTATTAGTAACACTGAAGCTTTCTTT; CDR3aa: CASSQVPLISNTEAFF
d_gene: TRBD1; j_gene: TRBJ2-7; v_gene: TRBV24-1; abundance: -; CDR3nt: TGTGCCACCAGTGACGCCCTAGGGGGCGTGCGGGAGCAGTACTTC; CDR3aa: CATSDALGGVREQYF
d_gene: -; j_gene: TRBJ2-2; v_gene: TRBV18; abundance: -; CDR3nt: TGTGCCAGCTCACCATTTCGGACTCAGAACACCGGGGAGCTGTTTTTT; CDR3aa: CASSPFRTQNTGELFF
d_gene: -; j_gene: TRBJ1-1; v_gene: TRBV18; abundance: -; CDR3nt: TGTGCCAGCTCACCTACAGGGCGGACTGAAGCTTTCTTT; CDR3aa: CASSPTGRTEAFF
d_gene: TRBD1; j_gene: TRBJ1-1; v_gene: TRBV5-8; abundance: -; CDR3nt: TGTGCCAGCAGCTTCCGACCCGGGACAGGTGTTTTCTTT; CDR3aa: CASSFRPGTGVFF
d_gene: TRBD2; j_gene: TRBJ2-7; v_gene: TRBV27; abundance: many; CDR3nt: TGTGCCAGCAGTCCCCGGGCGGGAGGCTCCTACGAGCAGTACTTC; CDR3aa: CASSPRAGGSYEQYF
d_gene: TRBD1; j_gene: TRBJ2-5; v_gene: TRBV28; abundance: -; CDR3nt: TGTGCCAGCAGTTCCCCCGGACAGGGGAGTAAAGAGACCCAGTACTTC; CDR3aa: CASSSPGQGSKETQYF
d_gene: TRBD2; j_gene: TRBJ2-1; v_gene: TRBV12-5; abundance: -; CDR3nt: TGTGCTAGTGGTTTGCTTGCCCCGGGTAGCGGGACGAAAAGCTCCTACAATGAGCAGTTCTTC; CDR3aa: CASGLLAPGSGTKSSYNEQFF
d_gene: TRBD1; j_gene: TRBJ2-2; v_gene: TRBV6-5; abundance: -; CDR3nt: TGTGCCAGCAGTTCACAGGGGAAGACCGGGGAGCTGTTTTTT; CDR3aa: CASSSQGKTGELFF
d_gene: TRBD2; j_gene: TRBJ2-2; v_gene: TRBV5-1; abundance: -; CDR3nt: TGCGCCAGCAGGTCCGAGTTGGGGACTAGCGGGAGGGCCACCGGGGAGCTGTTTTTT; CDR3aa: CASRSELGTSGRATGELFF
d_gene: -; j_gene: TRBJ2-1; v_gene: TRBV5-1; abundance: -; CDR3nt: TGCGCCAGCAGCTTGGAGGTTACTACGGAGCAGTTCTTC; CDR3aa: CASSLEVTTEQFF
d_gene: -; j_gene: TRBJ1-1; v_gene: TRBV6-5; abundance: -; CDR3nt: TGTGCCAGCTGGAGGGACACTGAAGCTTTCTTT; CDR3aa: CASWRDTEAFF
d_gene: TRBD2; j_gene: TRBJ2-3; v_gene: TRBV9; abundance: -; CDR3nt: TGTGCCAGCAGCGTAGCAGCGGGAGCTTTGAATACGCAGTATTTT; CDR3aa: CASSVAAGALNTQYF
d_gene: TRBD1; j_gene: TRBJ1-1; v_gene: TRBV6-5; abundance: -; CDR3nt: TGTGCCAGCAGGGGTCCCGGGACAGCGAACACTGAAGCTTTCTTT; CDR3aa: CASRGPGTANTEAFF
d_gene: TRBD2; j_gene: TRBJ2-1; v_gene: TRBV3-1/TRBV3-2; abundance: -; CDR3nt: TGTGCCAGCAGCCCGCGCCCGACAGGTTTTCGGGCTAGCGGGAGGAATGAGCAGTTCTTC; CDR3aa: CASSPRPTGFRASGRNEQFF
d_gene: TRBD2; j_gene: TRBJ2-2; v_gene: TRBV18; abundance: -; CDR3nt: TGTGCCAGCTCACCACCGGGACTAGCCGACACCGGGGAGCTGTTTTTT; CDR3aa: CASSPPGLADTGELFF
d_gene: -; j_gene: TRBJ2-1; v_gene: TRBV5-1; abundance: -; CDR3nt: TGCGCCAGCAGCTTTCGGGACTCTGGTAGCGATGAGCAGTTCTTC; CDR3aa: CASSFRDSGSDEQFF
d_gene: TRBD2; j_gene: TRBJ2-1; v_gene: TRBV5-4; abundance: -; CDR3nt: TGTGCCAGCAGCTTACTAGCGGGAGCCGCCGCTGAGCAGTTCTTC; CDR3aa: CASSLLAGAAAEQFF
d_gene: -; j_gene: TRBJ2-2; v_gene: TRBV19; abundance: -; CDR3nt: TGTGCCAGTAGTTCGAACCCGACTATGACGAACACCGGGGAGCTGTTTTTT; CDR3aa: CASSSNPTMTNTGELFF
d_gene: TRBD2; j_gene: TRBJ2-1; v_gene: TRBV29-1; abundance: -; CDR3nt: TGCAGCGTTCAAGAGTACGGGACTAGCGGGAGGCCACGCGGGTACAATGAGCAGTTCTTC; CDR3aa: CSVQEYGTSGRPRGYNEQFF
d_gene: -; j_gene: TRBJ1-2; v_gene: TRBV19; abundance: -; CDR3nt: TGTGCCAGTAGTATCGGAGTGGGGCTCGGCGGCTATGGCTACACCTTC; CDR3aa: CASSIGVGLGGYGYTF
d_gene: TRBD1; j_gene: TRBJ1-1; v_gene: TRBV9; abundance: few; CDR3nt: TGTGCCAGCAGCCAGAGGGACAGCCTGAACACTGAAGCTTTCTTT; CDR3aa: CASSQRDSLNTEAFF
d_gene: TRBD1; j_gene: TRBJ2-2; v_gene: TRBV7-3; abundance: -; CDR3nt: TGTGCCAGCAGCTTAGGGGGACAGGGGAACACCGGGGAGCTGTTTTTT; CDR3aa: CASSLGGQGNTGELFF
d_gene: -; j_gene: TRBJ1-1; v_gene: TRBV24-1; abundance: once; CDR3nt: TGTGCCACCAGTGATTTTTTGGGAGAGGCTTTCTTT; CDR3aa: CATSDFLGEAFF
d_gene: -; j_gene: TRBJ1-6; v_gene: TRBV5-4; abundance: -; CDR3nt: TGTGCCAGCAGCTTCGGGGGAGGTAATAATTCACCCCTCCACTTT; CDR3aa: CASSFGGGNNSPLHF
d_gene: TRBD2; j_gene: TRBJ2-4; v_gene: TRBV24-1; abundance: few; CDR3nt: TGTGCCACCAGTGGAGCTAGCGGGAACATTCAGTACTTC; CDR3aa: CATSGASGNIQYF
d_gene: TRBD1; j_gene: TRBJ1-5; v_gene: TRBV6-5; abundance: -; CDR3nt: TGTGCCAGCAGCCCGACAGGGGGCGCTCAGCCCCAGCATTTT; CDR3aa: CASSPTGGAQPQHF
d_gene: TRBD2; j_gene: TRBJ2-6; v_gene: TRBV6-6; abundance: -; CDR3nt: TGTGCCAGCACCCCCGGGGGGGCGCCCGGGGCCAACGTCCTGACTTTC; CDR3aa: CASTPGGAPGANVLTF
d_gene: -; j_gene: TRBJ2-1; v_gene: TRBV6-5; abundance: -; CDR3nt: TGTGCCAGCAGTTCTACTAGGTTTTGGTGGAATGAGCAGTTCTTC; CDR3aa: CASSSTRFWWNEQFF
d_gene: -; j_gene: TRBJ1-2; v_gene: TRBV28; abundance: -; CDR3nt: TGTGCCAGCACCGTCGAGGGGGTACGGGGCTACACCTTC; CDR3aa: CASTVEGVRGYTF
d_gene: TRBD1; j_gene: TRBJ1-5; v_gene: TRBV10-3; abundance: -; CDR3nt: TGTGCCATCAGCTCCCAAACAGGGGGTCGGCAGCCCCAGCATTTT; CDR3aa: CAISSQTGGRQPQHF
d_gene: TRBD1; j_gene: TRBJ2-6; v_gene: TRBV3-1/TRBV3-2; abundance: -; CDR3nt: TGTGCCAGCTCGGGGACAGCGACCACCTCTGGGGCCAACGTCCTGACTTTC; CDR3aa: CASSGTATTSGANVLTF
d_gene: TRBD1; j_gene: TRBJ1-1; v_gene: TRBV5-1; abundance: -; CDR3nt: TGCGCCAGCAGCTTGCAGGGGGGAAACACTGAAGCTTTCTTT; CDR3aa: CASSLQGGNTEAFF
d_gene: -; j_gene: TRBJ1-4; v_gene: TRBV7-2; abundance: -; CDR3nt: TGTGCCAGCAGCCAAACCGGTGCGGAAAAACTGTTTTTT; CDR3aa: CASSQTGAEKLFF
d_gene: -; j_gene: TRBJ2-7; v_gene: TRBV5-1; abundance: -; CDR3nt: TGCGCCAGCAGCTTGGGGGCAGAGCAGTACTTC; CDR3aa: CASSLGAEQYF